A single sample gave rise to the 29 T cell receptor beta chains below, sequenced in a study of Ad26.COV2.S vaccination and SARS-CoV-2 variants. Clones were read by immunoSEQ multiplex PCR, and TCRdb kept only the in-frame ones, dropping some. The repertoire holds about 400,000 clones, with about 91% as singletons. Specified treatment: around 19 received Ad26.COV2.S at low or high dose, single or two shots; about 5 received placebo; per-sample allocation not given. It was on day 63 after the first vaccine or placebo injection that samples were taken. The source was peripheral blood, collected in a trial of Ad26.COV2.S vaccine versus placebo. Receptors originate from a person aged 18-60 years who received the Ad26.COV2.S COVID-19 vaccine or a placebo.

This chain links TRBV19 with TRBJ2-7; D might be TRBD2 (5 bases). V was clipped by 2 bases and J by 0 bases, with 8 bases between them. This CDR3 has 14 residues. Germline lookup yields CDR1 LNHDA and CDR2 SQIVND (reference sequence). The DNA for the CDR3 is TGTGCCAGTAGTATAAACGGGAACTCCTACGAGCAGTACTTC. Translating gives CASSINGNSYEQYF. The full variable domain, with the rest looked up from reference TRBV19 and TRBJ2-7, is DGGITQSPKYLFRKEGQNVTLSCEQNLNHDAMYWYRQDPGQGLRLIYYSQIVNDFQKGDIAEGYSVSREKKESFPLTVTSAQKNPTAFYLCASSINGNSYEQYFGPGTRLTVT.

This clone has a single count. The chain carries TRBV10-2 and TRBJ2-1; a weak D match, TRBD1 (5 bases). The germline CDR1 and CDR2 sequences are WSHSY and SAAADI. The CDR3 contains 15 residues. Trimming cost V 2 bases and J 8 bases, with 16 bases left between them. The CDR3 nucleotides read TGCGCCAGCAGTGAGGGGGCCATTAGGGCCGATGAGCAGTTCTTC. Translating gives CASSEGAIRADEQFF.

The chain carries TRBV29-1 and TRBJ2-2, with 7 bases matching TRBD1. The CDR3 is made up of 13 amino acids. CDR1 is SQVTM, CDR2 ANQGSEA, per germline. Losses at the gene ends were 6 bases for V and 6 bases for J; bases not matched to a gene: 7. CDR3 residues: CSVRRQGAGELFF. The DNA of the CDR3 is TGCAGCGTCCGAAGACAGGGAGCCGGGGAGCTGTTTTTT.

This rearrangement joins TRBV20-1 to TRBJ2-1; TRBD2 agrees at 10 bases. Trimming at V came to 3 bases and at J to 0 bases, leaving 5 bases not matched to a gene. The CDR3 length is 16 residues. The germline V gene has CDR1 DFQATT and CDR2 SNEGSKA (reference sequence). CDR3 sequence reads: CSASSGLADSYNEQFF. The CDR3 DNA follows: TGCAGTGCTAGTTCCGGACTAGCGGACTCCTACAATGAGCAGTTCTTC.

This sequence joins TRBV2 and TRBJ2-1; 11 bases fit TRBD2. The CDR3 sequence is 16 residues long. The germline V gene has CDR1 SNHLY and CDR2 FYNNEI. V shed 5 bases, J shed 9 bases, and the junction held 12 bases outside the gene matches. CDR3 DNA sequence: TGTGCCAGCAGTTCTATGGGGCTAGCGGGAGGCATTGAGCAGTTCTTC. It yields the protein CASSSMGLAGGIEQFF.

The CDR3 here is CASRENYRVKQFF. CDR3 DNA sequence: TGCGCCAGCAGAGAGAACTACAGGGTAAAGCAGTTCTTC. The chain combines TRBV5-1 with TRBJ2-1; possibly TRBD1 for D (6 bases). This CDR3 has 13 amino acids. Per the germline V gene, CDR1 is SGHRS and CDR2 is YFSETQ. V dropped 5 bases and J dropped 11 bases, with 17 bases sitting between them.

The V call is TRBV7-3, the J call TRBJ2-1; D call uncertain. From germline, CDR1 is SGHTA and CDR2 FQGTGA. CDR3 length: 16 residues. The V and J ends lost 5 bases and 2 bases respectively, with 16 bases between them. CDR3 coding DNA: TGTGCCAGCAGCCCCGTCGGCGGCCTCGCCTACAATGAGCAGTTCTTC. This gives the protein CASSPVGGLAYNEQFF.

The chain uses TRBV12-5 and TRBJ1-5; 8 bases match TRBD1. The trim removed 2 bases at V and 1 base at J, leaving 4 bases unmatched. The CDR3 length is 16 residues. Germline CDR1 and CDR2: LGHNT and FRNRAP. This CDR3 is CASGLLGTGSNQPQHF. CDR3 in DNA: TGTGCTAGTGGTTTGCTGGGGACAGGAAGCAATCAGCCCCAGCATTTT.

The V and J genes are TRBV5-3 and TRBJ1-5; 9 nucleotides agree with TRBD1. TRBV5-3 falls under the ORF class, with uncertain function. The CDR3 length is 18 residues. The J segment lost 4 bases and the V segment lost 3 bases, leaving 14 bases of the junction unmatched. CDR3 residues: CARSSSRDRVIWNQPQHF. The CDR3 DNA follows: TGTGCCAGAAGCTCGTCCCGGGACAGGGTAATTTGGAATCAGCCCCAGCATTTT.

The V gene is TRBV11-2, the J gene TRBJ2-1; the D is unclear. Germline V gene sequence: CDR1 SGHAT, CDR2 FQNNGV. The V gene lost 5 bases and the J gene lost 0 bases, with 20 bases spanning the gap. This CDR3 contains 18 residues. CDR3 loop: CASSEGRRFLSSYNEQFF. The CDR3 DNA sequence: TGTGCCAGCAGCGAAGGTAGGCGGTTCCTCAGCTCCTACAATGAGCAGTTCTTC.

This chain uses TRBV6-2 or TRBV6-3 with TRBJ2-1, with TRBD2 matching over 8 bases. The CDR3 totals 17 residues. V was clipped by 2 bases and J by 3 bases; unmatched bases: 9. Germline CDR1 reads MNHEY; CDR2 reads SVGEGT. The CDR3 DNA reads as TGTGCCAGCAGTTACCGCTTGGGAGCGGGGGACTACAATGAGCAGTTCTTC. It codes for CASSYRLGAGDYNEQFF.

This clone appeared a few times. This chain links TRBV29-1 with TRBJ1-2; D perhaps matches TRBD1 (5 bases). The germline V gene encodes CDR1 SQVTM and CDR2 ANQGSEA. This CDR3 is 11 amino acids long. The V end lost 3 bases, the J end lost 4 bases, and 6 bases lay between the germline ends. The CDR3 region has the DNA TGCAGCGTTGAGGGGGGCTATGGCTACACCTTC. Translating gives CSVEGGYGYTF.

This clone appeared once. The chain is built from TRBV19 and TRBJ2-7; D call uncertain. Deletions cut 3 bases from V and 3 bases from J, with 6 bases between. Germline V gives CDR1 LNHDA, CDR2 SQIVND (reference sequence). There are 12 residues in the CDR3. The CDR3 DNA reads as TGTGCCAGTAGTATCCACAGCTACGAGCAGTACTTC. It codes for CASSIHSYEQYF.

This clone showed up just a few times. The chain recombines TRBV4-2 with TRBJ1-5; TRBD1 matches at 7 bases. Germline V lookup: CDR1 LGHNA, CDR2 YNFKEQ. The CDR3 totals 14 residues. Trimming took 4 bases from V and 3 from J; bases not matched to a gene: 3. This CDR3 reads CASSRRGNNQPQHF. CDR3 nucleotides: TGTGCCAGCAGCCGCAGGGGGAACAATCAGCCCCAGCATTTT.

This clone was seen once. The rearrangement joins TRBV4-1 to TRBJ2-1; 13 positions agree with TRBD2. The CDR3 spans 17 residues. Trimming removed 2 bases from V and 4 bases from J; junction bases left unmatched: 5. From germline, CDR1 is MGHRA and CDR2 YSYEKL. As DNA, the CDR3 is TGCGCCAGCAGCCAATACCCGGGACTAGCGGGGTACAATGAGCAGTTCTTC. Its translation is CASSQYPGLAGYNEQFF.

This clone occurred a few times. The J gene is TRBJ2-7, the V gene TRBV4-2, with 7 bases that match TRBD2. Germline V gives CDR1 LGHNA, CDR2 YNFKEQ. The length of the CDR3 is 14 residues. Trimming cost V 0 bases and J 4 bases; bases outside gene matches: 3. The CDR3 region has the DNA TGTGCCAGCAGCCAAGACCTAGCGGTATACGAGCAGTACTTC. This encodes CASSQDLAVYEQYF.

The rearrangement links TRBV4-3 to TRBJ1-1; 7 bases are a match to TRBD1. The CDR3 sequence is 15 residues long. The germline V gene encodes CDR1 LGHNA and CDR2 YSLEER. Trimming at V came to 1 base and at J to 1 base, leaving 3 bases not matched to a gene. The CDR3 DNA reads TGCGCCAGCAGCCAAGCCTGGACAGGGAACACTGAAGCTTTCTTT. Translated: CASSQAWTGNTEAFF.

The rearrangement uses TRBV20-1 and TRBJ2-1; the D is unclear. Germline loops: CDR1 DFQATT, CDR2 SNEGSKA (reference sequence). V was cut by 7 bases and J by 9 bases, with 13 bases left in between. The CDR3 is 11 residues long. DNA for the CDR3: TGCAGTGTTCGTCCTCCGTTTGAGCAGTTCTTC. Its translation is CSVRPPFEQFF.

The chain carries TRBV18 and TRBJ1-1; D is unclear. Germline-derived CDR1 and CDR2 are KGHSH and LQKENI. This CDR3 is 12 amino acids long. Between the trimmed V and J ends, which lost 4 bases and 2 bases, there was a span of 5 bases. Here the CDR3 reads CASSQDNTEAFF. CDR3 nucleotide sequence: TGTGCCAGCTCACAGGATAACACTGAAGCTTTCTTT.

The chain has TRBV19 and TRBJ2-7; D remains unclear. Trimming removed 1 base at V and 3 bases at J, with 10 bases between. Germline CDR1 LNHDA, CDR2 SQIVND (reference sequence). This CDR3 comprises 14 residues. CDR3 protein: CASSIGVSIYEQYF. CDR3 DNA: TGTGCCAGTAGTATAGGGGTCTCGATCTACGAGCAGTACTTC.

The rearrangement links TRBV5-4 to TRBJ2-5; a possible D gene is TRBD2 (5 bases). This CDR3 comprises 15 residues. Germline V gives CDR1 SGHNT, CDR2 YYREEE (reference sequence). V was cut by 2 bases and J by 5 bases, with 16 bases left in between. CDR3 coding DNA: TGTGCCAGCAGCTTTGGTGGGAGTCAATGGGAGACCCAGTACTTC. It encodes CASSFGGSQWETQYF.

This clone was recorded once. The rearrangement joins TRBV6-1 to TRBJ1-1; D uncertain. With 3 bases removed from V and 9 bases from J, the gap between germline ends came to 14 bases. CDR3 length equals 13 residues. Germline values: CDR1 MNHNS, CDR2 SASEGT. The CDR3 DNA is TGTGCCAGCAGTGACGGAACGTCGCTTAAAGCTTTCTTT. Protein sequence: CASSDGTSLKAFF.

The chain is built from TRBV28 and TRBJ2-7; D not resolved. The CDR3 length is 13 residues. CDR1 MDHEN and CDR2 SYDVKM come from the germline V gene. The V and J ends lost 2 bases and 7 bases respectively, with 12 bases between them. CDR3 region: CASSLELPREQYF. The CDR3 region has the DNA TGTGCCAGCAGTTTAGAACTGCCGCGGGAGCAGTACTTC.

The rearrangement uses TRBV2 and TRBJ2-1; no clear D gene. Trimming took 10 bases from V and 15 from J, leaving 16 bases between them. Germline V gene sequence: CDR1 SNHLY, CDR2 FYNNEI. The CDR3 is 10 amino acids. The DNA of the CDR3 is TGTGCCAACCGACACCGATCATCGTTCTTC. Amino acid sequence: CANRHRSSFF.

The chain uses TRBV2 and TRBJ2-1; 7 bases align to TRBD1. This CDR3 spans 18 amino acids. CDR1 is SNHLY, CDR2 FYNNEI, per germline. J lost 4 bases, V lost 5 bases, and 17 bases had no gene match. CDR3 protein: CASSTRTYSGGGYNEQFF. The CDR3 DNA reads TGTGCCAGCAGTACCAGGACCTACTCAGGGGGTGGTTACAATGAGCAGTTCTTC.

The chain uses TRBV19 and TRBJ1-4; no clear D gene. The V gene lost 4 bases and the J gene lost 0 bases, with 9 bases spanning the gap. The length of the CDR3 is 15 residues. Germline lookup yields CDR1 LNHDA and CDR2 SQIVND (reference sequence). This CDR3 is CASSNRHATNEKLFF. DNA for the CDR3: TGTGCCAGTAGTAACCGACATGCAACTAATGAAAAACTGTTTTTT.

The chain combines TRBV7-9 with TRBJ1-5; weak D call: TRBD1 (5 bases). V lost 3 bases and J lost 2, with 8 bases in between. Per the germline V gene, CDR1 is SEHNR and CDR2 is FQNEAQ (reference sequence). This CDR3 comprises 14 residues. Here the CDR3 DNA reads TGTGCCAGCAGCTTTCAGGGTGGCAATCAGCCCCAGCATTTT. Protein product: CASSFQGGNQPQHF.

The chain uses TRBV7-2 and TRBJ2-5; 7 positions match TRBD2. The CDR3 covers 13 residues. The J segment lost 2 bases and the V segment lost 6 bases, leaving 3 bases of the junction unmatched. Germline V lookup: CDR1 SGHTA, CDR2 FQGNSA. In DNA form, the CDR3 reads TGTGCCAGCAGTGGGGGGGGGCAAGAGACCCAGTACTTC. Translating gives CASSGGGQETQYF.

CDR3 nucleotides: TGTGCCAGCAGCCCGACGGGAGGGTTGGCCTACAATGAGCAGTTCTTC. Its translation is CASSPTGGLAYNEQFF. V is TRBV9 and J is TRBJ2-1; 8 bases are shared with TRBD2. The trim removed 4 bases at V and 2 bases at J, leaving 8 bases unmatched. The length of the CDR3 is 16 residues. Germline assignment: CDR1 SGDLS and CDR2 YYNGEE.